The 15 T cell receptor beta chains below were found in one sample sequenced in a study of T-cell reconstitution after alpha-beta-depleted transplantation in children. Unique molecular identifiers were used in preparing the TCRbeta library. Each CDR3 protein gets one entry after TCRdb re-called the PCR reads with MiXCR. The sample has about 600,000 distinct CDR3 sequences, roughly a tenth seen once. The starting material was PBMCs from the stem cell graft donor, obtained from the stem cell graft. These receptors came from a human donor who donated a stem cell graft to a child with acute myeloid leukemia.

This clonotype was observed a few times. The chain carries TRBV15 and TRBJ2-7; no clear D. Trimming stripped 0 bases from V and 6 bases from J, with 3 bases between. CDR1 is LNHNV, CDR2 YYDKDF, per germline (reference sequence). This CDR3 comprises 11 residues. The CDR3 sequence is CATSREGEQYF. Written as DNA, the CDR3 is TGTGCCACCAGCAGAGAGGGCGAGCAGTACTTC.

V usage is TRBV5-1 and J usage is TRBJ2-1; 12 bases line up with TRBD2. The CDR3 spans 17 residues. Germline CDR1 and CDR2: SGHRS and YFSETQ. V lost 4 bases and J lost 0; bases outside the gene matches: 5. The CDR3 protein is CASSEGLAGLSYNEQFF. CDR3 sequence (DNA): TGCGCCAGCAGCGAGGGACTAGCGGGCCTCTCCTACAATGAGCAGTTCTTC.

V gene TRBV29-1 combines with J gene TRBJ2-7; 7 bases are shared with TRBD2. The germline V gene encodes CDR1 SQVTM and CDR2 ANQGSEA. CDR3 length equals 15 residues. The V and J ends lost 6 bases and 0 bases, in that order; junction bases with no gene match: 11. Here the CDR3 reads CSVDKDGTTSYEQYF. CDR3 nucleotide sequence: TGCAGCGTAGACAAAGACGGGACTACCTCCTACGAGCAGTACTTC.

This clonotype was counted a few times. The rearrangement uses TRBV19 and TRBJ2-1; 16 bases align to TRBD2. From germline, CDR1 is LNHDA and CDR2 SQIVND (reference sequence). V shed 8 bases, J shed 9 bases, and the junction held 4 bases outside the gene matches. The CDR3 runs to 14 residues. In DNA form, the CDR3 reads TGTGCCAGTGCCGGGACTAGCGGGAGGGGTGAGCAGTTCTTC. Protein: CASAGTSGRGEQFF.

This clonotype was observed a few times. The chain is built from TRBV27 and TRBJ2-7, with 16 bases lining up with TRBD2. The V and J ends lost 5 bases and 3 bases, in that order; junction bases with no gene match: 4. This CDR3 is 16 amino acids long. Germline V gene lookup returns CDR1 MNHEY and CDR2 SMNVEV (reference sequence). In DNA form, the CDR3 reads TGTGCCAGCAGTGGGACTAGCGGGAGGGCCTACTACGAGCAGTACTTC. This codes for CASSGTSGRAYYEQYF.

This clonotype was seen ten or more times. The CDR3 region is CASSLAITGRNEQFF. Written as DNA, the CDR3 is TGCGCCAGCAGCTTGGCCATTACAGGACGGAATGAGCAGTTCTTC. The rearrangement links TRBV5-1 to TRBJ2-1, with D maybe TRBD1 (5 bases). Trimming pared 0 bases from V and 7 bases from J, leaving 14 bases between. This CDR3 has 15 amino acids. The V gene's germline CDR1 is SGHRS and CDR2 YFSETQ.

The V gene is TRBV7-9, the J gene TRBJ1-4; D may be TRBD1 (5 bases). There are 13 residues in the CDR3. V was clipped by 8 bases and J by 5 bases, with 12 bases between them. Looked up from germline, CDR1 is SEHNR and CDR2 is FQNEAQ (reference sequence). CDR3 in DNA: TGTGCCAGCTCTGGGGGTCTGAATGAAAAACTGTTTTTT. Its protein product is CASSGGLNEKLFF.

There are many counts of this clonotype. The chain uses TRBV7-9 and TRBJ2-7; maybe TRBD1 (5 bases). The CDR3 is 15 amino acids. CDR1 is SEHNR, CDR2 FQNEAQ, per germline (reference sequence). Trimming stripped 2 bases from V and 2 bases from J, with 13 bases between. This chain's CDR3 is CASSLNRDRTYEQYF. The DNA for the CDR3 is TGTGCCAGCAGCTTAAATCGCGACAGAACCTACGAGCAGTACTTC.

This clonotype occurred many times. As DNA, the CDR3 is TGCGCCAGCAGCCAGTCTAGCGGGTTTCGAGAGCAGTTCTTC. It specifies CASSQSSGFREQFF. The chain uses TRBV4-3 and TRBJ2-1; 8 bases line up with TRBD2. In germline, CDR1 is LGHNA, CDR2 YSLEER. V lost 3 bases to trimming and J lost 10 bases; unmatched junction nucleotides: 8. This CDR3 comprises 14 residues.

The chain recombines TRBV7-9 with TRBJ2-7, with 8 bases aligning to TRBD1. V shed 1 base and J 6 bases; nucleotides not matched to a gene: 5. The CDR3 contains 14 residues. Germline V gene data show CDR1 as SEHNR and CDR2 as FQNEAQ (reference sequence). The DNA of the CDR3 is TGTGCCAGCAGCTTAGATAGGACAGGGTTCGAGCAGTACTTC. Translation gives CASSLDRTGFEQYF.

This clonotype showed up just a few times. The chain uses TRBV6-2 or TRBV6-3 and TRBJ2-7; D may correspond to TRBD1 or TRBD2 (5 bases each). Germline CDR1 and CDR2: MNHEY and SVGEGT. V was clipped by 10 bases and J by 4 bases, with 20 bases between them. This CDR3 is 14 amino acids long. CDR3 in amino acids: CATDGDGMSYEQYF. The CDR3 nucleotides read TGTGCCACCGATGGGGACGGGATGTCGTACGAGCAGTACTTC.

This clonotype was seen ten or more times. The DNA for the CDR3 is TGTGCCAGCAGCAGGGGGACAGGGAATGAAAAACTGTTTTTT. It translates to CASSRGTGNEKLFF. The chain uses TRBV6-1 and TRBJ1-4; 9 nucleotides agree with TRBD1. The V and J ends lost 6 bases and 5 bases, in that order; junction bases with no gene match: 4. The CDR3 loop spans 14 amino acids. Germline V CDR1 and CDR2: MNHNS, SASEGT.

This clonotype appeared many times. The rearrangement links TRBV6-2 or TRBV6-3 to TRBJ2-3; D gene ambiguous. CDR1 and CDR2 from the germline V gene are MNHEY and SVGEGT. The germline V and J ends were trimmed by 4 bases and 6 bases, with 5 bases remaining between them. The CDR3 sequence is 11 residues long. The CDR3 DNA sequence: TGTGCCAGCAGTTTACCGGATACGCAGTATTTT. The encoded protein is CASSLPDTQYF.

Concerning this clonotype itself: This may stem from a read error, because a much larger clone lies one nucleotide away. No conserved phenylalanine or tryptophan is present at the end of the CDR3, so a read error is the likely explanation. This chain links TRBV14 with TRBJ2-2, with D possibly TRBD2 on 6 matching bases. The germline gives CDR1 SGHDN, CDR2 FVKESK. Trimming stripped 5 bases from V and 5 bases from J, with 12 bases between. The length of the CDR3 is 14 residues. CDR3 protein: CASSVGGSTGELFV. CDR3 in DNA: TGTGCCAGCAGCGTCGGAGGGAGTACCGGGGAGCTGTTTGTT.

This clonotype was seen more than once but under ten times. CDR3 residues: CASSVAGPANEQFF. DNA for the CDR3: TGTGCCAGCAGCGTCGCGGGACCGGCCAATGAGCAGTTCTTC. The chain joins TRBV9 to TRBJ2-1, with TRBD2 as a possible D gene (6 bases). The germline V and J ends were trimmed by 2 bases and 6 bases, with 12 bases remaining between them. There are 14 residues in the CDR3. The V gene's germline CDR1 is SGDLS and CDR2 YYNGEE.